These T cell receptor beta chains were read from a single sample in a study of shared clonotypes between healthy human individuals. Method: immunoSEQ multiplex PCR; TCRdb's copy keeps in-frame clones and lacks some. The sample lists 450,000 to 500,000 clones, about 85% occurring once. The source material was PBMCs. These receptors came from a woman between 35 and 50 years old in good health. Some clones in this sample may be carry-over from other donors' samples. Both conserved end residues are part of each CDR3. Fields, in order: V gene, D gene, J gene, clone size, CDR3 DNA, CDR3 protein. A D gene is named only where the DNA matches it firmly. Some rows have no size entry. The others give once, few or many, or a class for an expanded clone.

v_gene: TRBV7-9
d_gene: NA
j_gene: TRBJ2-7
abundance: NA
CDR3nt: TGTGCCAGCAGCTTTAGTCAGGCGAGCTCCTACGAGCAGTACTTC
CDR3aa: CASSFSQASSYEQYF

v_gene: TRBV4-3
d_gene: NA
j_gene: TRBJ2-6
abundance: many
CDR3nt: TGCGCCAGCAGCCAAGATAAGGGGTCTGGGGCCAACGTCCTGACTTTC
CDR3aa: CASSQDKGSGANVLTF

v_gene: TRBV6-1
d_gene: NA
j_gene: TRBJ2-3
abundance: NA
CDR3nt: TGTGCCAGCAGTGAAGGTGATGATACGCAGTATTTT
CDR3aa: CASSEGDDTQYF

v_gene: TRBV6-6
d_gene: NA
j_gene: TRBJ1-1
abundance: NA
CDR3nt: TGTGCCAGCAGCCCAAACAGGGTCGGCGGTATCGCTGAAGCTTTCTTT
CDR3aa: CASSPNRVGGIAEAFF

v_gene: TRBV28
d_gene: TRBD2
j_gene: TRBJ2-5
abundance: NA
CDR3nt: TGTGCCAGCAGCCCAGACAAGACTAGCGGGAGAGGGGAGACCCAGTACTTC
CDR3aa: CASSPDKTSGRGETQYF

v_gene: TRBV6-4
d_gene: TRBD1
j_gene: TRBJ1-4
abundance: once
CDR3nt: TGTGCCATCCCCAGGGACAGGGGGCGGGGATGGGGAAAACTGTTTTTT
CDR3aa: CAIPRDRGRGWGKLFF

v_gene: TRBV7-9
d_gene: NA
j_gene: TRBJ1-1
abundance: once
CDR3nt: TGTGCCAGCAGCTTACAATCGCGGACTGAAGCTTTCTTT
CDR3aa: CASSLQSRTEAFF

v_gene: TRBV18
d_gene: NA
j_gene: TRBJ1-1
abundance: NA
CDR3nt: TGTGCCAGCTCCCCCGGGGGCTCGACTGAAGCTTTCTTT
CDR3aa: CASSPGGSTEAFF

v_gene: TRBV5-1
d_gene: NA
j_gene: TRBJ2-7
abundance: NA
CDR3nt: TGCGCCAGCAGCTTATCGACAGTCTCCTACGAGCAGTACTTC
CDR3aa: CASSLSTVSYEQYF

v_gene: TRBV25-1
d_gene: TRBD1
j_gene: TRBJ1-1
abundance: NA
CDR3nt: TGTGCCAGCAGTGACGGACAGGGTCTGCGCGCTTTCTTT
CDR3aa: CASSDGQGLRAFF

v_gene: TRBV5-6
d_gene: NA
j_gene: TRBJ2-5
abundance: few
CDR3nt: TGTGCCAGCAGCTACTCCTGGGACGCCCAAGAGACCCAGTACTTC
CDR3aa: CASSYSWDAQETQYF

v_gene: TRBV28
d_gene: NA
j_gene: TRBJ2-7
abundance: NA
CDR3nt: TGTGCCAGCAGTTCCTTTTACGAGCAGTACTTC
CDR3aa: CASSSFYEQYF

v_gene: TRBV5-4
d_gene: TRBD2
j_gene: TRBJ2-1
abundance: NA
CDR3nt: TGTGCCAGCAGTCGGGACTACCCGACATACAATGAGCAGTTCTTC
CDR3aa: CASSRDYPTYNEQFF

v_gene: TRBV6-1
d_gene: TRBD2
j_gene: TRBJ2-7
abundance: few
CDR3nt: TGTGCCAGCGATAGACTAGCGGGAGCTGGCGACGAGCAGTACTTC
CDR3aa: CASDRLAGAGDEQYF

v_gene: TRBV6-5
d_gene: TRBD1
j_gene: TRBJ1-1
abundance: once
CDR3nt: TGTGCCAGCAGTCGGGGACAGATCATGAACACTGAAGCTTTCTTT
CDR3aa: CASSRGQIMNTEAFF

v_gene: TRBV28
d_gene: TRBD1
j_gene: TRBJ1-5
abundance: NA
CDR3nt: TGTGCCAGCAGCCCAGGGGGGGACAATCAGCCCCAGCATTTT
CDR3aa: CASSPGGDNQPQHF

v_gene: TRBV19
d_gene: TRBD2
j_gene: TRBJ2-1
abundance: few
CDR3nt: TGTGCCAGTAGTATAGCTAGCGGAAGTCCTAGTGAGCAGTTCTTC
CDR3aa: CASSIASGSPSEQFF

v_gene: TRBV5-4
d_gene: NA
j_gene: TRBJ2-2
abundance: NA
CDR3nt: TGTGCCAGCAGCTTTCTAGGGATGGACACCGGGGAGCTGTTTTTT
CDR3aa: CASSFLGMDTGELFF

v_gene: TRBV7-9
d_gene: NA
j_gene: TRBJ1-2
abundance: few
CDR3nt: TGTGCCAGCAGCTTACCAGTTCCTGCGCCACTCTATGGCTACACCTTC
CDR3aa: CASSLPVPAPLYGYTF

v_gene: TRBV30
d_gene: TRBD1
j_gene: TRBJ2-5
abundance: NA
CDR3nt: TGTGCCTGGGGACAGGGCCAAGAGACCCAGTACTTC
CDR3aa: CAWGQGQETQYF

v_gene: TRBV4-2
d_gene: TRBD2
j_gene: TRBJ2-1
abundance: NA
CDR3nt: TGTGCCAGCAGCCAAGATCCCCCGACTAGCGGGTTCTCCTACAATGAGCAGTTCTTC
CDR3aa: CASSQDPPTSGFSYNEQFF

v_gene: TRBV11-2
d_gene: TRBD1
j_gene: TRBJ2-2
abundance: once
CDR3nt: TGTGCCAGCAGCTTATATTGGACAGGGGCCACCGGGGAGCTGTTTTTT
CDR3aa: CASSLYWTGATGELFF

v_gene: TRBV19
d_gene: NA
j_gene: TRBJ1-5
abundance: NA
CDR3nt: TGTGCCAGTAGTATGCTATATAGCAATCAGCCCCAGCATTTT
CDR3aa: CASSMLYSNQPQHF

v_gene: TRBV15
d_gene: NA
j_gene: TRBJ2-7
abundance: many
CDR3nt: TGTGCCACCAGCAGAGTTCGGAGCAGAGCCTACGAGCAGTACTTC
CDR3aa: CATSRVRSRAYEQYF

v_gene: TRBV29-1
d_gene: NA
j_gene: TRBJ2-3
abundance: NA
CDR3nt: TGCAGCGTTGTCAGGAACCTCGTAGGGCCAGATACGCAGTATTTT
CDR3aa: CSVVRNLVGPDTQYF

v_gene: TRBV19
d_gene: TRBD2
j_gene: TRBJ2-1
abundance: NA
CDR3nt: TGTGCCAGTAGTTCCGGGACTAGCGGTCGTACCTACAATGAGCAGTTCTTC
CDR3aa: CASSSGTSGRTYNEQFF

v_gene: TRBV28
d_gene: NA
j_gene: TRBJ2-7
abundance: few
CDR3nt: TGTGCCAGCAGACCGTTACCCAAGACTTACGAGCAGTACTTC
CDR3aa: CASRPLPKTYEQYF

v_gene: TRBV7-2
d_gene: TRBD1
j_gene: TRBJ1-1
abundance: NA
CDR3nt: TGTGCCAGCAGTTTCCGCCGGGACAGGGCCACTGAAGCTTTCTTT
CDR3aa: CASSFRRDRATEAFF

v_gene: TRBV30
d_gene: TRBD1
j_gene: TRBJ1-2
abundance: NA
CDR3nt: TGTGCCTGGAGTTCCGGGACAGCTCTCTATGGCTACACCTTC
CDR3aa: CAWSSGTALYGYTF

v_gene: TRBV5-1
d_gene: NA
j_gene: TRBJ2-7
abundance: NA
CDR3nt: TGCGCCAGCAGTTTCGAGAACAACATTTACGAGCAGTACTTC
CDR3aa: CASSFENNIYEQYF

v_gene: TRBV7-7
d_gene: NA
j_gene: TRBJ1-1
abundance: NA
CDR3nt: TGTGCCAGCAGCGCTAATTTGGACACTGAAGCTTTCTTT
CDR3aa: CASSANLDTEAFF

v_gene: TRBV28
d_gene: NA
j_gene: TRBJ2-7
abundance: NA
CDR3nt: TGTGCTAGAAGTTTATGCTCGACCGGATGCGAGCAGTACTTC
CDR3aa: CARSLCSTGCEQYF

v_gene: TRBV11-1
d_gene: NA
j_gene: TRBJ1-2
abundance: NA
CDR3nt: TGTGCCAGCAGCCCCCAAGGACAAGTCCTGGGGGATGGCTACACCTTC
CDR3aa: CASSPQGQVLGDGYTF

v_gene: TRBV7-6
d_gene: NA
j_gene: TRBJ2-2
abundance: NA
CDR3nt: TGTGCCAGCAGATCCGGGACGAATAAAGGCGGGGAGCTGTTTTTT
CDR3aa: CASRSGTNKGGELFF

v_gene: TRBV12-5
d_gene: NA
j_gene: TRBJ2-7
abundance: NA
CDR3nt: TGTGCTAGTGGTTTGGTCGCCACCAACTACGAGCAGTACTTC
CDR3aa: CASGLVATNYEQYF